A selection of T cell receptor beta chains follows, all from one sample in a study of T cell responses to AZD1222 COVID-19 vaccine. Sequencing used immunoSEQ multiplex PCR; TCRdb keeps in-frame clones, though not all of them. The data contain some 120,000 clones, 75% to 90% of them singletons. Sequences were derived from peripheral blood, sampled 28 days after the second AZD1222 dose. These receptors were obtained from an adult who received the AZD1222 COVID-19 vaccine. Each CDR3 is given with its conserved first and last residue. The D gene is left open where the match is weak. Expanded clones are given a class, and other clones once, few, many or no size at all.

TRBJ2-7 | TRBV6-2/TRBV6-3 | NA | TRBD1 | CASIPETGRSYEQYF
TRBJ1-5 | TRBV30 | NA | NA | CAWTGADQPQHF
TRBJ2-1 | TRBV6-5 | once | TRBD2 | CASSYLSGGEQFF
TRBJ2-4 | TRBV24-1 | NA | NA | CATSDPVEGKNIQYF
TRBJ2-7 | TRBV29-1 | NA | NA | CSVVSLQTSYEQYF
TRBJ1-4 | TRBV28 | NA | NA | CASSSPPNGREAEKLFF
TRBJ2-7 | TRBV5-6 | few | TRBD1 | CASSLVLTGGMNEQYF
TRBJ1-4 | TRBV6-5 | NA | NA | CASSSGWGTNEKLFF
TRBJ2-1 | TRBV5-4 | once | TRBD2 | CASSFAGSGGNEQFF
TRBJ1-2 | TRBV5-1 | few | NA | CASSLSAASNYGYTF
TRBJ2-3 | TRBV24-1 | NA | TRBD1 | CATSDSRTGTGETDTQYF
TRBJ1-4 | TRBV4-1 | NA | NA | CASSQDGAPLREKLFF
TRBJ1-2 | TRBV3-1/TRBV3-2 | NA | NA | CASSPSRGGYGYTF
TRBJ1-1 | TRBV3-1/TRBV3-2 | NA | NA | CASSQEGRAVGAFF
TRBJ1-6 | TRBV6-5 | NA | NA | CASSSGTIGSPLHF
TRBJ1-1 | TRBV29-1 | NA | NA | CSVGAQGNTEAFF
TRBJ1-6 | TRBV30 | NA | NA | CAWSGNSPLHF
TRBJ2-2 | TRBV5-4 | NA | TRBD1 | CASSQDRVNTGELFF
TRBJ1-4 | TRBV20-1 | NA | NA | CSASLNEKLFF
TRBJ1-1 | TRBV5-4 | NA | NA | CASSLSGDTEAFF
TRBJ2-7 | TRBV19 | NA | NA | CASSPQGSSYEQYF
TRBJ1-5 | TRBV5-1 | NA | NA | CASSGDGNQPQHF
TRBJ2-5 | TRBV10-2 | NA | TRBD2 | CASSPGGEETQYF
TRBJ1-6 | TRBV6-6 | NA | NA | CASSPTGNIRSPLHF
TRBJ2-2 | TRBV11-3 | NA | NA | CASSPYRGGTGELFF
TRBJ2-5 | TRBV28 | NA | TRBD1 | CASSHRQGVGAETQYF
TRBJ2-3 | TRBV5-1 | NA | TRBD2 | CATNSGGPSGTDTQYF
TRBJ1-5 | TRBV2 | NA | TRBD1 | CASSGSGGHQPQHF
TRBJ1-5 | TRBV7-8 | NA | NA | CASSLAQTGFNQPQHF
TRBJ1-6 | TRBV19 | NA | TRBD1 | CASSMGTDDSPLHF